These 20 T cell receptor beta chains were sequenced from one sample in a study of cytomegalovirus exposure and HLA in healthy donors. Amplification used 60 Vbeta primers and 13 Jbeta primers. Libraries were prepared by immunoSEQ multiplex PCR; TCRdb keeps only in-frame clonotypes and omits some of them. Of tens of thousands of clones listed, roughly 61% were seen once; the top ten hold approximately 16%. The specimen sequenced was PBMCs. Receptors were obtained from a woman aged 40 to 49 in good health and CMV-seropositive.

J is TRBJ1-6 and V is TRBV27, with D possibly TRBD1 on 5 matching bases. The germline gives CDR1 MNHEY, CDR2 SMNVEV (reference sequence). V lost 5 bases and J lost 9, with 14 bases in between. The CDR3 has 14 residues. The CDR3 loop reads CASSPSRDFSPLHF. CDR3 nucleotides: TGTGCCAGCAGTCCCTCTCGGGACTTTTCACCCCTCCACTTT.

The CDR3 sequence is CASSLPGKGPQHF. CDR3 nucleotides: TGTGCCAGCAGCTTACCGGGAAAGGGGCCCCAGCATTTT. The V call is TRBV7-9, the J call TRBJ1-5, with unresolved D. The CDR3 runs 13 residues. The germline V gene has CDR1 SEHNR and CDR2 FQNEAQ (reference sequence). V shed 2 bases and J shed 9 bases, with 11 bases lying between them.

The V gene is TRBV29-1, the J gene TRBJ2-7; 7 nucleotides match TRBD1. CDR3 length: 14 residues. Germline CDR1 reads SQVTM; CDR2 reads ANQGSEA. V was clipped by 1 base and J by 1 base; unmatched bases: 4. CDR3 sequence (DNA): TGCAGCGTTGAAGGGGACAGCGAATCCTACGAGCAGTACTTC. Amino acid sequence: CSVEGDSESYEQYF.

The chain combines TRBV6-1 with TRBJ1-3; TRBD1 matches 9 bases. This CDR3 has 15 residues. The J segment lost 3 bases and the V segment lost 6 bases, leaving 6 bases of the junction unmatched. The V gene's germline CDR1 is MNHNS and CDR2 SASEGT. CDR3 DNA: TGTGCCAGCAGCGTTACGACAGGGGGTGGAAACACCATATATTTT. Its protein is CASSVTTGGGNTIYF.

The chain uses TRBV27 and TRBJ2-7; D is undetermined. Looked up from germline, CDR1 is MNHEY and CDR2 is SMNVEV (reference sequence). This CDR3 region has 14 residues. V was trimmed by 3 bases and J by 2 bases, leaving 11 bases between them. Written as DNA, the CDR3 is TGTGCCAGCAGTTTTAGGAGCTTGGCCTACGAGCAGTACTTC. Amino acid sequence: CASSFRSLAYEQYF.

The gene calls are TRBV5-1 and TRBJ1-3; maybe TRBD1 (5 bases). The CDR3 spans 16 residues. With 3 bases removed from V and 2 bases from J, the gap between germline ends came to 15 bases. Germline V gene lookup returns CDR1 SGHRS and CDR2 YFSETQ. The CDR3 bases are TGCGCCAGCAGCTGGGCGGGGGAGAATCCTGGAAACACCATATATTTT. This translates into CASSWAGENPGNTIYF.

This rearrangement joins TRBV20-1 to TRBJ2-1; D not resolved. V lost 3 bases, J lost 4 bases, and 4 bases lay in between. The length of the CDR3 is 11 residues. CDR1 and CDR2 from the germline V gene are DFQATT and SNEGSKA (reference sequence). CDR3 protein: CSASGYNEQFF. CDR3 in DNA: TGCAGTGCTAGCGGGTACAATGAGCAGTTCTTC.

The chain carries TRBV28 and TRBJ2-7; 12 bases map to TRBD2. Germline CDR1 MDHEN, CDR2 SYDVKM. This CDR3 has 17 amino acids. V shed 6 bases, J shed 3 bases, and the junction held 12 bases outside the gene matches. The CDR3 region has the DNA TGTGCCAGCAGCCGATGGGCTAGCGGGAGGGGGCTCTACGAGCAGTACTTC. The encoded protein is CASSRWASGRGLYEQYF.

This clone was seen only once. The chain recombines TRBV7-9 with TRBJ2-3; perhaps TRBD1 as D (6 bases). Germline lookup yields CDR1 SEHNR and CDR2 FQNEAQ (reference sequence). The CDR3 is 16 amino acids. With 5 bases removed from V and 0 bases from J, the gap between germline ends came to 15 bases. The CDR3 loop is CASSVHGTSSTDTQYF. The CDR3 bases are TGTGCCAGCAGCGTACACGGGACATCAAGCACAGATACGCAGTATTTT. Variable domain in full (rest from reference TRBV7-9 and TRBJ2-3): DTGVSQNPRHKITKRGQNVTFRCDPISEHNRLYWYRQTLGQGPEFLTYFQNEAQLEKSRLLSDRFSAERPKGSFSTLEIQRTEQGDSAMYLCASSVHGTSSTDTQYFGPGTRLTVL.

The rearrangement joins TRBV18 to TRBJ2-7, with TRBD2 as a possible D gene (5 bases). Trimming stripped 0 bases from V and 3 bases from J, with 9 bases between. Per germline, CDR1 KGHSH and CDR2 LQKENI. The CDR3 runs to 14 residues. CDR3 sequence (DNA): TGTGCCAGCTCACCACCAGGGAGCCTCTACGAGCAGTACTTC. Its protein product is CASSPPGSLYEQYF.

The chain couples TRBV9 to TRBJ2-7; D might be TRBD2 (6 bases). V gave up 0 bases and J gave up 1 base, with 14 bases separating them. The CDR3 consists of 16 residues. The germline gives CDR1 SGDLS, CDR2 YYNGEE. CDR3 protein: CASSVELLEGSYEQYF. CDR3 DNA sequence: TGTGCCAGCAGCGTAGAACTTTTGGAGGGGTCCTACGAGCAGTACTTC.

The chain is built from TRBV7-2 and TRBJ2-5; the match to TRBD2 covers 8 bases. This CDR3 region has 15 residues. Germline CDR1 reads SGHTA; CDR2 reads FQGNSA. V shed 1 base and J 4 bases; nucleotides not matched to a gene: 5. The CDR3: CASSLVSAGAETQYF. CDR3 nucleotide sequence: TGTGCCAGCAGCTTAGTTTCAGCGGGAGCAGAGACCCAGTACTTC.

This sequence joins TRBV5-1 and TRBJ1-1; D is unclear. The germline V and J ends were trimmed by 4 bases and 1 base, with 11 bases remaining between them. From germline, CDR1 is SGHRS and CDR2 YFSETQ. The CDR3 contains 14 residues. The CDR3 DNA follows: TGCGCCAGCAGCCCGCGGGTTCAGAACACTGAAGCTTTCTTT. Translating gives CASSPRVQNTEAFF.

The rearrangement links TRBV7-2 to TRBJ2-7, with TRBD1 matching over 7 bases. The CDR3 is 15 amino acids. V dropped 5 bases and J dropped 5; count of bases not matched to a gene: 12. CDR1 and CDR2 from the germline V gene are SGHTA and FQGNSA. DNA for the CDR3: TGTGCCAGCAGCACAGAGGGGGCGCGTTATAACGAGCAGTACTTC. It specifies CASSTEGARYNEQYF.

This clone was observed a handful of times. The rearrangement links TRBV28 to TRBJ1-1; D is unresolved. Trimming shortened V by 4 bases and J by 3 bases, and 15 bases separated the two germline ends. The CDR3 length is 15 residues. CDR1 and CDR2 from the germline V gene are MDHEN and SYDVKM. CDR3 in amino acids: CASSSPQLRHTEAFF. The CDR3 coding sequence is TGTGCCAGCAGTTCCCCACAGCTCCGCCACACTGAAGCTTTCTTT.

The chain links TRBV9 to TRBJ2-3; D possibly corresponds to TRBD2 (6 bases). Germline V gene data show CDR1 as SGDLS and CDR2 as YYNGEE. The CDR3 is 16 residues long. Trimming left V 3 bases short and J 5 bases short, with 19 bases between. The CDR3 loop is CASSAISGGAGDTQYF. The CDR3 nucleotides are TGTGCCAGCAGCGCCATTTCCGGGGGAGCGGGAGATACGCAGTATTTT.

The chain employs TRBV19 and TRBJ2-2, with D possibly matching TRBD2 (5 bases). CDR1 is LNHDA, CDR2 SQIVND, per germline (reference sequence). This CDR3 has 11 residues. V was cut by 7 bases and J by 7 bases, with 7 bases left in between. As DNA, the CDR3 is TGTGCCAGTAAGAGCGGCGGGGAGCTGTTTTTT. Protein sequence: CASKSGGELFF.

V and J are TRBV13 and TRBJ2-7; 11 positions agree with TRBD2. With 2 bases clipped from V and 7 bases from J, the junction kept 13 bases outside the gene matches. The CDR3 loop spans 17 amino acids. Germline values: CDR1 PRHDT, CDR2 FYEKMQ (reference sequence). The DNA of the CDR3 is TGTGCCAGCAGCTTAAGGGGACTAGCGGATCTCACCTGGGAGCAGTACTTC. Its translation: CASSLRGLADLTWEQYF.

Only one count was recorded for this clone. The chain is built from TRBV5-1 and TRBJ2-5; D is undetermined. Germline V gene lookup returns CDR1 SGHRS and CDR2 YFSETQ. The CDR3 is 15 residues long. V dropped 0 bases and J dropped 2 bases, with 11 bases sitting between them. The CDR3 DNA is TGCGCCAGCAGCTTGGCCGGGTTCGGGCAAGAGACCCAGTACTTC. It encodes CASSLAGFGQETQYF.

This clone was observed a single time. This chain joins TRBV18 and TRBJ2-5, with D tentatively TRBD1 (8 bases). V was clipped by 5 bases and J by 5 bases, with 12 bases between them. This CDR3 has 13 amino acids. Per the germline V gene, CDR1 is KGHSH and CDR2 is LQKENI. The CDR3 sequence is CASSTGGVETQYF. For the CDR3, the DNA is TGTGCCAGCTCAACAGGGGGGGTCGAGACCCAGTACTTC.